One and the same sample provided the 3 T cell receptor beta chains below, sequenced in a study of blood T cells in healthy people across ages. A second PCR of 7 to 11 cycles used a sample-barcoded 5' primer and a J-beta primer mix. MiXCR was run by TCRdb on the 5' RACE reads, yielding one entry per CDR3 protein. The sample holds over 700,000 distinct CDR3 sequences, 53% seen once. Sequences were obtained from blood. The receptors stem from a man older than 75 in good health.

As DNA, the CDR3 is TGTGCCAGCAGCCAAGGAACAGCCTTTGAAGCTTTCTTT. This encodes CASSQGTAFEAFF. The chain uses TRBV3-1 and TRBJ1-1; no clear D gene. With 1 base removed from V and 7 bases from J, the gap between germline ends came to 10 bases. This CDR3 has 13 residues. The germline CDR1 and CDR2 sequences are LGHDT and YNNKEL (reference sequence).

The chain recombines TRBV10-3 with TRBJ2-1, with D possibly TRBD2 on 5 matching bases. Germline V CDR1 and CDR2: ENHRY, SYGVKD. This CDR3 comprises 13 residues. Trimming removed 7 bases at V and 2 bases at J, with 9 bases between. This CDR3 is CAIKGLAYNEQFF. The CDR3, as DNA: TGTGCCATCAAAGGACTGGCCTACAATGAGCAGTTCTTC.

This clonotype showed up just a few times. The CDR3 reads CSAWGGRGGHRYAYF. The CDR3 DNA reads TGCAGTGCTTGGGGGGGGCGGGGCGGTCACAGATACGCGTATTTT. V gene TRBV20-1 combines with J gene TRBJ2-3, with D tentatively TRBD2 (7 bases). This CDR3 comprises 15 residues. CDR1 is DFQATT, CDR2 SNEGSKA, per germline (reference sequence). V was shortened by 5 bases and J by 14 bases, with 29 bases between the two germline ends.